This entry lists 4 T cell receptor beta chains sequenced from one sample in a study of neoadjuvant anti-PD-1 for oral cavity cancer (dated by TCRdb to the early 2020s). The time point label for this specimen denotes: after neoadjuvant nivolumab, at surgical resection. The library was obtained by the immunoSEQ multiplex PCR assay. TCRdb retrieved this table from immuneACCESS and kept in-frame rearrangements only. Not all clones are present; in checked studies, unresolved V genes account for under half, and no reason is known for the remainder. The sample contains fewer than 25,000 clones, more than 35% of them found a single time. The ten biggest clones cover 30% to 50% of the sample. The sequences come from tumor tissue, collected after nivolumab (anti-PD-1) treatment. The receptors were sampled from a person aged 35-79 years with oral cavity squamous cell carcinoma.

A few counts support this clone. The chain joins TRBV6-4 to TRBJ2-2, with 8 bases aligning to TRBD2. Germline V gene lookup returns CDR1 MRHNA and CDR2 SNTAGT. The CDR3 totals 16 residues. V shed 3 bases and J 1 base; nucleotides not matched to a gene: 4. The CDR3 loop is CASSEGAGENTGELFF. The CDR3 DNA sequence: TGTGCCAGCAGTGAGGGAGCGGGGGAGAACACCGGGGAGCTGTTTTTT.

The V gene is TRBV6-5, the J gene TRBJ1-1, with a tentative D call TRBD1 (5 bases). The CDR3 loop spans 13 amino acids. V lost 5 bases to trimming and J lost 0 bases, with 7 bases between them. Germline V lookup: CDR1 MNHEY, CDR2 SVGAGI. CDR3 residues: CASSQGVNTEAFF. CDR3 in DNA: TGTGCCAGCAGTCAGGGCGTGAACACTGAAGCTTTCTTT.

J is TRBJ2-2 and V is TRBV9; a possible D gene is TRBD2 (6 bases). This CDR3 is 16 amino acids long. The V and J ends lost 0 bases and 0 bases respectively, with 9 bases between them. Germline-derived CDR1 and CDR2 are SGDLS and YYNGEE. CDR3 residues: CASSVVPGANTGELFF. CDR3 coding DNA: TGTGCCAGCAGCGTAGTCCCGGGGGCGAACACCGGGGAGCTGTTTTTT. Full variable domain (rest looked up from reference TRBV9 and TRBJ2-2): DSGVTQTPKHLITATGQRVTLRCSPRSGDLSVYWYQQSLDQGLQFLIQYYNGEERAKGNILERFSAQQFPDLHSELNLSSLELGDSALYFCASSVVPGANTGELFFGEGSRLTVL.

This clone was recorded a few times. The gene calls are TRBV29-1 and TRBJ2-3, with D hard to call. There are 13 residues in the CDR3. Per germline, CDR1 SQVTM and CDR2 ANQGSEA. V dropped 7 bases and J dropped 0 bases, with 11 bases sitting between them. CDR3 sequence (DNA): TGCAGCGCCGAGGCACAAAGCACAGATACGCAGTATTTT. Translation gives CSAEAQSTDTQYF.